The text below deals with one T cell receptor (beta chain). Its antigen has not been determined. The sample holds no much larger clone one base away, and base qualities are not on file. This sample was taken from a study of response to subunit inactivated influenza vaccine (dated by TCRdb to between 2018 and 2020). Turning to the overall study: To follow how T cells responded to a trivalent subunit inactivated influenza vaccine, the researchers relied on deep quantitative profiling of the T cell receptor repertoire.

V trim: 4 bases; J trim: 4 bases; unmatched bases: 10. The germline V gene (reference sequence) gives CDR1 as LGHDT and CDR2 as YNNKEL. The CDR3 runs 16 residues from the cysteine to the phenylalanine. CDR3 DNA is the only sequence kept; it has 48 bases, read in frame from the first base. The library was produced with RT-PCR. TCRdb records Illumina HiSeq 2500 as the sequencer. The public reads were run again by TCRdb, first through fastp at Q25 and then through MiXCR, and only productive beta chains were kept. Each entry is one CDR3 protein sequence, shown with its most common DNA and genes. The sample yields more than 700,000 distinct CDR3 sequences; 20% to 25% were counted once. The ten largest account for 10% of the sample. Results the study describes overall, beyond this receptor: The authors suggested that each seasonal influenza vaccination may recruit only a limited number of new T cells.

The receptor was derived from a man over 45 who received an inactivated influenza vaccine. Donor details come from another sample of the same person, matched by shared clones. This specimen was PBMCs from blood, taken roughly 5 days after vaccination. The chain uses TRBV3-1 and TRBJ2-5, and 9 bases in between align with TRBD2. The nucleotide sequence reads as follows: TGTGCCAGCAGCCCGCCCTCTCGCGGGGGGGCAGAGACCCAGTACTTC. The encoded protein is CASSPPSRGGAETQYF.